These 14 T cell receptor beta chains were all obtained from the same sample, sequenced in a study of blood T cell repertoires in COVID-19. Sequencing was performed with immunoSEQ multiplex PCR; in TCRdb, only in-frame clones are kept and a portion is missing. The profile shows some 200,000 clones, around 81% of them singletons. Sequencing was done on a sample of PBMCs or T cells enriched from blood (not recorded which). The receptor set was obtained from a woman aged 50 to 60 with acute COVID-19.

V gene TRBV5-5 combines with J gene TRBJ2-1; the D gene is possibly TRBD1 (6 bases). Deletions cut 4 bases from V and 4 bases from J, with 12 bases between. CDR3 length: 14 amino acids. Germline assignment: CDR1 SGHKS and CDR2 YYEKEE (reference sequence). The CDR3 sequence: CASSLTGSYNEQFF. CDR3 nucleotides: TGTGCCAGCAGCCTGACAGGTTCATACAATGAGCAGTTCTTC.

This clone was counted a single time. This rearrangement joins TRBV19 to TRBJ1-1, with no clear D. Trimming stripped 4 bases from V and 8 bases from J, with 14 bases between. This CDR3 comprises 13 residues. Germline assignment: CDR1 LNHDA and CDR2 SQIVND (reference sequence). The CDR3 reads CASSTREGIEAFF. CDR3 coding DNA: TGTGCCAGTAGTACCCGAGAGGGAATAGAAGCTTTCTTT.

The chain uses TRBV30 and TRBJ1-1; the D gene is possibly TRBD1 (5 bases). V was trimmed by 5 bases and J by 11 bases, leaving 18 bases between them. The germline CDR1 and CDR2 sequences are GTSNPN and SVGIG (reference sequence). CDR3 length: 12 amino acids. The CDR3 DNA reads TGTGCCTGGGGGGGATTTGGGGCATTGGCTTTCTTT. Amino acid sequence: CAWGGFGALAFF.

The V gene is TRBV5-4, the J gene TRBJ1-1; TRBD1 might be the D (6 bases). CDR3 length: 16 amino acids. Germline V gene lookup returns CDR1 SGHNT and CDR2 YYREEE (reference sequence). With 4 bases removed from V and 0 bases from J, the gap between germline ends came to 16 bases. This CDR3 is CASSIGIGTLNTEAFF. The DNA for the CDR3 is TGTGCCAGCAGCATTGGGATTGGGACACTGAACACTGAAGCTTTCTTT.

The V and J genes are TRBV4-1 and TRBJ2-2; the match to TRBD2 covers 11 bases. This CDR3 comprises 16 residues. The junction had 1 base not matched to a gene; V was cut back by 3 bases and J by 1 base. Germline CDR1 reads MGHRA; CDR2 reads YSYEKL. The DNA of the CDR3 is TGCGCCAGCAGCCACGGACTAGCGGGGAACACCGGGGAGCTGTTTTTT. This codes for CASSHGLAGNTGELFF.

This chain links TRBV27 with TRBJ1-6; D possibly corresponds to TRBD1 (6 bases). Trimming took 6 bases from V and 5 from J, leaving 14 bases between them. Germline lookup yields CDR1 MNHEY and CDR2 SMNVEV (reference sequence). The CDR3 loop spans 15 amino acids. The DNA of the CDR3 is TGTGCCAGCAGCCCCACAGGGTACGATAATTCACCCCTCCACTTT. Translating it yields CASSPTGYDNSPLHF.

The CDR3 sequence: CASSTLTSGYTDTQYF. CDR3 DNA: TGTGCCAGTAGTACGCTGACTAGCGGCTACACAGATACGCAGTATTTT. This rearrangement joins TRBV19 to TRBJ2-3; 9 nucleotides align to TRBD2. Germline lookup yields CDR1 LNHDA and CDR2 SQIVND (reference sequence). The CDR3 consists of 16 residues. The J segment lost 2 bases and the V segment lost 4 bases, leaving 7 bases of the junction unmatched.

The rearrangement joins TRBV5-1 to TRBJ2-1; possible D gene TRBD1, 6 bases. The germline V and J ends were trimmed by 4 bases and 13 bases, with 27 bases remaining between them. Germline CDR1 reads SGHRS; CDR2 reads YFSETQ. The CDR3 is 16 residues long. In DNA, the CDR3 is TGCGCCAGCAGCCCCACAGGGTCCTTTTTTCGAGACCCTCAGTTCTTC. This gives the protein CASSPTGSFFRDPQFF.

This rearrangement joins TRBV27 to TRBJ2-7, with D perhaps matching TRBD2 (6 bases). The CDR3 spans 15 residues. With 6 bases removed from V and 3 bases from J, the gap between germline ends came to 18 bases. Germline CDR1 is MNHEY and CDR2 is SMNVEV (reference sequence). In DNA form, the CDR3 reads TGTGCCAGCAGCGAAGCCGGGACTGGGTTCTACGAGCAGTACTTC. Its translation is CASSEAGTGFYEQYF.

The CDR3 sequence is CATSDTGTSIKEQFF. As DNA, the CDR3 is TGTGCCACCAGTGACACCGGGACTAGCATTAAGGAGCAGTTCTTC. The rearrangement links TRBV24-1 to TRBJ2-1; TRBD2 agrees at 9 bases. V trimming: 4 bases; J trimming: 10 bases; junction bases outside the gene matches: 10. The CDR3 loop spans 15 amino acids. CDR1 is KGHDR and CDR2 is SFDVKD in the germline V gene.

The V gene is TRBV3-1 (or the pseudogene TRBV3-2), the J gene TRBJ2-3, with D possibly being TRBD1 (7 bases). Trimming took 9 bases from V and 6 from J, leaving 16 bases between them. Germline values: CDR1 LGHDT, CDR2 YNNKEL (reference sequence). The CDR3 totals 13 residues. The CDR3 protein is CASNQQGRDTQYF. As DNA, the CDR3 is TGTGCCAGTAATCAACAGGGGAGGGATACGCAGTATTTT.

The rearrangement links TRBV2 to TRBJ1-6; 8 bases match TRBD1. The germline V gene encodes CDR1 SNHLY and CDR2 FYNNEI. The ends lost 6 bases at V and 10 bases at J; junction bases unmatched: 8. There are 14 residues in the CDR3. The CDR3 region is CASSGQGFRSPLHF. The DNA for the CDR3 is TGTGCCAGCAGCGGACAGGGATTCAGGTCACCCCTCCACTTT. The variable domain in full, completed from reference TRBV2 and TRBJ1-6, reads EPEVTQTPSHQVTQMGQEVILRCVPISNHLYFYWYRQILGQKVEFLVSFYNNEISEKSEIFDDQFSVERPDGSNFTLKIRSTKLEDSAMYFCASSGQGFRSPLHFGNGTRLTVT.

This chain links TRBV6-5 with TRBJ2-7, with a possible D match to TRBD2 (5 bases). The CDR3 runs to 13 residues. CDR1 and CDR2 (germline): MNHEY, SVGAGI. Trimming pared 10 bases from V and 3 bases from J, leaving 16 bases between. CDR3 in DNA: TGTGCCAACTTTGGAGCTAGCCACTACGAGCAGTACTTC. Protein: CANFGASHYEQYF.

This clone was recorded once. This rearrangement joins TRBV11-3 to TRBJ2-7, with TRBD1 matching over 7 bases. CDR3 size: 14 residues. V trimming: 4 bases; J trimming: 3 bases; junction bases outside the gene matches: 6. CDR1 is SGHNT, CDR2 YENEEA, per germline. CDR3 region: CASSSPGQLYEQYF. The CDR3 nucleotides read TGTGCCAGCAGCTCTCCGGGACAGCTCTACGAGCAGTACTTC.